This paragraph reports one T cell receptor beta chain. A read error is possible here, since a much larger clone lies one base away. CDR1 is SEHNR and CDR2 is FQNEAQ in the germline V gene (reference sequence). This CDR3 is built from 15 residues. V was pared by 5 bases and J by 8 bases, with 18 bases between. The sample belongs to a study of identical twins. In every case, the donor was a healthy Caucasian. Template switching supplied a universal primer site; unique molecular identifiers were carried on the cDNA. TCRdb re-derived calls from the 5' RACE reads in MiXCR, one entry per CDR3 protein. The sample includes under 900,000 distinct CDR3 sequences, more than 9% of them seen just once. These same data were also listed under a study on yellow fever vaccine responses in identical twins.

The chain links TRBV7-9 to TRBJ1-4; tentative D call: TRBD1 (5 bases). The sequenced material came from PBMCs. The clonotype originates from a woman aged 18-35 years in good health. The CDR3, as DNA: TGTGCCAGCAGCGACGGGTCGTCAGGGCGGGAAAAACTGTTTTTT. Amino acids: CASSDGSSGREKLFF.